This T cell receptor beta chain was retrieved from a study of cytomegalovirus exposure and HLA in healthy donors. Notes on the study in general: An analysis was carried out at a later point. It showed that HLA-associated TCR beta chains were more clonally expanded than equally common non-associated chains. Rare TCR sequences dominated, though some public TCRs recurred in many donors.

13 Jbeta primers and 60 Vbeta primers were used for the PCR. Method: immunoSEQ multiplex PCR; TCRdb's copy keeps in-frame clones and lacks some. The sample shows around 90,000 clones, approximately 79% of them seen only once. Notes on this clone: The antigen remains unidentified. The sample carries other DNA sequences with the same CDR3.

This CDR3 has 14 amino acids. V dropped 8 bases and J dropped 0 bases, with 14 bases sitting between them. Germline CDR1 MNHNS, CDR2 SASEGT. Material for sequencing was PBMCs. The origin of this receptor is a man aged 30 to 45 in good health and CMV-seronegative. J is TRBJ2-7 and V is TRBV6-1; a possible D gene is TRBD1 (5 bases). CDR3 residues: CASVVGQSSYEQYF. The CDR3 nucleotides read TGTGCCAGCGTAGTGGGGCAGAGCTCCTACGAGCAGTACTTC.